What follows describes a single T cell receptor (beta chain). This sample is part of a study of blood T cell repertoires in COVID-19. Overall study context: Spain, Italy and the United States supplied samples that represented acute and convalescent COVID-19. From T cells, B-cell-depleted T cells, or PBMCs came the material, which was cDNA or gDNA.

Per the original methods: Cell counts per sample came from amplifying reference gene primers. TCRdb's copy holds only in-frame clones and misses some; the assay was immunoSEQ multiplex PCR. V, J and clone size are those of that table, while D and trimming were read from the DNA. The table lists more than 150,000 clones, approximately 86% of them singletons. The CDR3 totals 16 residues. Trimming shortened V by 0 bases and J by 3 bases, and 14 bases separated the two germline ends. Germline CDR1 is SGHDN and CDR2 is FVKESK. The chain couples TRBV14 to TRBJ1-2; D call uncertain. This receptor was obtained from a man between 18 and 35 years old with acute or convalescent COVID-19. Sequencing was carried out using peripheral blood. The chain's CDR3 is CASSQDYGYGDYGYTF. Here the CDR3 DNA reads TGTGCCAGCAGCCAAGACTACGGGTATGGAGACTATGGCTACACCTTC.